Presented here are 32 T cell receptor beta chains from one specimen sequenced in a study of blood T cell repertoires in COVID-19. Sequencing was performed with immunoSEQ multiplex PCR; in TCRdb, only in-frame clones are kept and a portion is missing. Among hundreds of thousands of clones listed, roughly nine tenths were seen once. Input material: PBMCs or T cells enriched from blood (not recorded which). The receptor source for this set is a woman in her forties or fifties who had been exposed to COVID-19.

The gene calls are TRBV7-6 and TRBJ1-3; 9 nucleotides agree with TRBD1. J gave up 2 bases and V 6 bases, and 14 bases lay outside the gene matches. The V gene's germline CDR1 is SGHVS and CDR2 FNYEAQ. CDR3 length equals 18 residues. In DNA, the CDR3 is TGTGCCAGCAGTTTAAACATTGGACAGGGGATTCCTGGAAACACCATATATTTT. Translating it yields CASSLNIGQGIPGNTIYF.

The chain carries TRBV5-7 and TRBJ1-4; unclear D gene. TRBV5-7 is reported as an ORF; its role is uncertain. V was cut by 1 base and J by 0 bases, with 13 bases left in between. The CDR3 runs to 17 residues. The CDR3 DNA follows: TGTGCCAGCAGCTTGTTTGGGTGTACAGCAACTAATGAAAAACTGTTTTTT. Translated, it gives CASSLFGCTATNEKLFF.

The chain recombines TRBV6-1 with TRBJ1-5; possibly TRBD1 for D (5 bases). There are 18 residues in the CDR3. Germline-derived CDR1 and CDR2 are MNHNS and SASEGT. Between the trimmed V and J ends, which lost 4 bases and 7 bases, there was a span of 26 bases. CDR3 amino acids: CASSAPYPGLSVYQPQHF. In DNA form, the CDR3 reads TGTGCCAGCAGTGCTCCGTACCCGGGACTATCGGTGTACCAGCCCCAGCATTTT.

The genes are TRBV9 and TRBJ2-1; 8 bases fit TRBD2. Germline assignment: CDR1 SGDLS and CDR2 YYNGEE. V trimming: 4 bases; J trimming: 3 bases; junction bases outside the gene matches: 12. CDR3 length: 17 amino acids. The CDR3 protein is CASSPRGGEGGYNEQFF. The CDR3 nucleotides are TGTGCCAGCAGCCCCCGGGGGGGGGAAGGGGGCTACAATGAGCAGTTCTTC.

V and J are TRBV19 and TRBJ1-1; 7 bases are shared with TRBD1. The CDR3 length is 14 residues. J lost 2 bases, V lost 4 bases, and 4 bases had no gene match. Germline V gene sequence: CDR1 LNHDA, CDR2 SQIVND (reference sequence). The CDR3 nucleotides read TGTGCCAGTAGTAGGGGGACAGTAAACACTGAAGCTTTCTTT. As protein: CASSRGTVNTEAFF.

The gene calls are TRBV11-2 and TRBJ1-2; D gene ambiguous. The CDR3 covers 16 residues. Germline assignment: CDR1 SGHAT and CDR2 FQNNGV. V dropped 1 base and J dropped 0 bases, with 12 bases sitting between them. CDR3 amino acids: CASSLGEGSANYGYTF. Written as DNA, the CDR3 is TGTGCCAGCAGCTTAGGTGAGGGATCGGCTAACTATGGCTACACCTTC.

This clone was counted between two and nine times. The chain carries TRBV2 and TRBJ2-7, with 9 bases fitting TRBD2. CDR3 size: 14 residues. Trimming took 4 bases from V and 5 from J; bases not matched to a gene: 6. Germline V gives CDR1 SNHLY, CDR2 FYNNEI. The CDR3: CASSASGGTNEQYF. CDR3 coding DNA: TGTGCCAGCAGTGCGAGCGGGGGGACTAACGAGCAGTACTTC.

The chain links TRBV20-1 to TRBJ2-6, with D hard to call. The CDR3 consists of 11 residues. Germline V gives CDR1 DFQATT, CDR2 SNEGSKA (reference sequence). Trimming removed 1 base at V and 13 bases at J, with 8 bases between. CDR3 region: CSARGPQVLTF. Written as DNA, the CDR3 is TGCAGTGCTAGAGGTCCGCAGGTCCTGACTTTC.

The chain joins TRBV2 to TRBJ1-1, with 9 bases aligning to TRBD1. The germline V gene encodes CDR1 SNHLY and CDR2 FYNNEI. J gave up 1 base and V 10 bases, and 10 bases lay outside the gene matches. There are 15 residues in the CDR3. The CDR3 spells CATRDRDFQNTEAFF. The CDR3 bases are TGTGCCACACGGGACAGGGATTTTCAGAACACTGAAGCTTTCTTT. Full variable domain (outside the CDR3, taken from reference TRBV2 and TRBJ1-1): EPEVTQTPSHQVTQMGQEVILRCVPISNHLYFYWYRQILGQKVEFLVSFYNNEISEKSEIFDDQFSVERPDGSNFTLKIRSTKLEDSAMYFCATRDRDFQNTEAFFGQGTRLTVV.

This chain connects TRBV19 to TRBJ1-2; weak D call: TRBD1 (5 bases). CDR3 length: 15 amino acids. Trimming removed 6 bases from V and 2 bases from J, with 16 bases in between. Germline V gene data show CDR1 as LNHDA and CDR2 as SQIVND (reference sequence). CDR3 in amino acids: CASRAPKTENYGYTF. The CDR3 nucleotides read TGTGCCAGTAGGGCCCCAAAGACAGAAAACTATGGCTACACCTTC.

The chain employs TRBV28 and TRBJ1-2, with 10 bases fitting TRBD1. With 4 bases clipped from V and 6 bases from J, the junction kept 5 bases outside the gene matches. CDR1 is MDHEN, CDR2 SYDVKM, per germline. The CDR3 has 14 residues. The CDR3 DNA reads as TGTGCCAGCAGTTACCGGGACAGGGGTAATGGCTACACCTTC. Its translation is CASSYRDRGNGYTF.

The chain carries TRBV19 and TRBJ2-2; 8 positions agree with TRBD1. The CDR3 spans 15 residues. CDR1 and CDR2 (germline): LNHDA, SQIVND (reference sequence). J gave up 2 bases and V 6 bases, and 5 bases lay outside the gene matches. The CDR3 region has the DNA TGTGCCAGTAGCGACAGGGGAGATAACACCGGGGAGCTGTTTTTT. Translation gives CASSDRGDNTGELFF. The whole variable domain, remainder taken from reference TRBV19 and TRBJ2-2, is DGGITQSPKYLFRKEGQNVTLSCEQNLNHDAMYWYRQDPGQGLRLIYYSQIVNDFQKGDIAEGYSVSREKKESFPLTVTSAQKNPTAFYLCASSDRGDNTGELFFGEGSRLTVL.

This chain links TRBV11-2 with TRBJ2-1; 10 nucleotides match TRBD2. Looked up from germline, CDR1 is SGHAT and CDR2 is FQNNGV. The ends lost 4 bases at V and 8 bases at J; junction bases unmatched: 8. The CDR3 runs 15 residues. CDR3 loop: CASSSLAGAGDEQFF. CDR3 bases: TGTGCCAGCAGCTCCCTAGCGGGGGCGGGGGATGAGCAGTTCTTC.

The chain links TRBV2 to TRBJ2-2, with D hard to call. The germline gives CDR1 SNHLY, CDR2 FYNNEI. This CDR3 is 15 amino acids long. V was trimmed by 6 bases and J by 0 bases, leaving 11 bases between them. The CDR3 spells CASSPKAPNTGELFF. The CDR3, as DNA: TGTGCCAGCAGCCCTAAAGCGCCGAACACCGGGGAGCTGTTTTTT.

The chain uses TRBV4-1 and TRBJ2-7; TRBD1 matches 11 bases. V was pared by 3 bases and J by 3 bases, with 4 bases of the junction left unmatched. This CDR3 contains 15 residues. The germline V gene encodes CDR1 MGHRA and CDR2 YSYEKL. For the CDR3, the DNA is TGCGCCAGCAGCCAGTCCGGGACAGGGGGCTACGAGCAGTACTTC. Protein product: CASSQSGTGGYEQYF.

CDR3 loop: CASSQEGHPGQGPNTIYF. The CDR3 DNA reads as TGTGCCAGCAGCCAAGAGGGGCATCCGGGACAGGGGCCAAACACCATATATTTT. The rearrangement joins TRBV4-2 to TRBJ1-3, with TRBD1 matching over 10 bases. Germline CDR1 LGHNA, CDR2 YNFKEQ. This CDR3 has 18 residues. V was pared by 0 bases and J by 6 bases, with 11 bases of the junction left unmatched.

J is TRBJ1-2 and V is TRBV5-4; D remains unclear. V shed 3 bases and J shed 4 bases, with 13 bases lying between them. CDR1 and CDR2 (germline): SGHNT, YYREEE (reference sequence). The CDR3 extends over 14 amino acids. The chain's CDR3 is CASSSGGSGYGYTF. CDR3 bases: TGTGCCAGCAGCTCGGGAGGGAGCGGCTATGGCTACACCTTC.

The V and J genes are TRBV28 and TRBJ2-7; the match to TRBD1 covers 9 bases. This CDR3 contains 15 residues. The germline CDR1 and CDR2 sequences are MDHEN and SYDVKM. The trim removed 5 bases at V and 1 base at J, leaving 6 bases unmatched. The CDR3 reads CASSTSGTGSYEQYF. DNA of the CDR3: TGTGCCAGCAGTACTTCCGGGACAGGGTCCTACGAGCAGTACTTC.

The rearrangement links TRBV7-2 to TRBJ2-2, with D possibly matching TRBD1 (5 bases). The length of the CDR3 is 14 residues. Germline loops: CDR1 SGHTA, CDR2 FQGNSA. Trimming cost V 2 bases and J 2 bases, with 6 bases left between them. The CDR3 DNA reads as TGTGCCAGCAGCTTACAGGGTAACACCGGGGAGCTGTTTTTT. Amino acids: CASSLQGNTGELFF.

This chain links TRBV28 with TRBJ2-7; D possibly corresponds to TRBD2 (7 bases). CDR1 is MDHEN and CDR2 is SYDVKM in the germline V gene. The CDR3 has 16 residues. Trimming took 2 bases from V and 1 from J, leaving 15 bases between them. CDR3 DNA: TGTGCCAGCAGTTTAGGTGGCGGGGGCGCATCCTACGAGCAGTACTTC. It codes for CASSLGGGGASYEQYF.

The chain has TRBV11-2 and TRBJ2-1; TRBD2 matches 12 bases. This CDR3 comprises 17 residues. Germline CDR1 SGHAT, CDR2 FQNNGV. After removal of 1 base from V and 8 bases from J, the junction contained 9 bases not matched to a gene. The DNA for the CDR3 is TGTGCCAGCAGCTTAGCGAGGACTCTAGCGGGGGGGCATGAGCAGTTCTTC. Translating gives CASSLARTLAGGHEQFF.

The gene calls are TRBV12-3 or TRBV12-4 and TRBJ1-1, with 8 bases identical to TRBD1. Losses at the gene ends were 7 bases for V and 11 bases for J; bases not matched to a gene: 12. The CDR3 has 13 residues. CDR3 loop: CASNMQGAKLAFF. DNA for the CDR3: TGTGCCAGCAATATGCAGGGGGCTAAATTGGCTTTCTTT.

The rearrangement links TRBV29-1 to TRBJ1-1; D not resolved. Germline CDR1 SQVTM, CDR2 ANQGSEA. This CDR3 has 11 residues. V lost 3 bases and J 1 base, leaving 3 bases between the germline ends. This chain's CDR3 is CSVDKNTEAFF. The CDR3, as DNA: TGCAGCGTTGACAAGAACACTGAAGCTTTCTTT.

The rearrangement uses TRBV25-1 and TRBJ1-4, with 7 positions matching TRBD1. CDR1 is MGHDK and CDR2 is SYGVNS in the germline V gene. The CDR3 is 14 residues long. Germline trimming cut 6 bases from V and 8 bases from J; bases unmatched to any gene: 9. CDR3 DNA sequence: TGTGCCAGCAGGGAGACAGGGCGAGGGGAAAAACTGTTTTTT. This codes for CASRETGRGEKLFF.

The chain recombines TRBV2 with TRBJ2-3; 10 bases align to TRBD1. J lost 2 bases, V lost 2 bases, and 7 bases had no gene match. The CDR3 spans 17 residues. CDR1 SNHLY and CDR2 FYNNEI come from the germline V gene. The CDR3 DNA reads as TGTGCCAGCAGTGAACCAGAGACAGGGGGCCTCACAGATACGCAGTATTTT. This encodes CASSEPETGGLTDTQYF.

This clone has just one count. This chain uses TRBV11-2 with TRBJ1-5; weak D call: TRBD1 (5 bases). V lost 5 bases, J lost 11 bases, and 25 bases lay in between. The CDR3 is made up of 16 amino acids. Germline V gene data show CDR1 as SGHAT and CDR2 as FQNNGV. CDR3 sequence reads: CASSERGDFPLPAQHF. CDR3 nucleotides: TGTGCCAGCAGCGAACGAGGGGACTTCCCCCTCCCAGCCCAGCATTTT. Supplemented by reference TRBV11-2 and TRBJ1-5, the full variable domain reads EAGVAQSPRYKIIEKRQSVAFWCNPISGHATLYWYQQILGQGPKLLIQFQNNGVVDDSQLPKDRFSAERLKGVDSTLKIQPAKLEDSAVYLCASSERGDFPLPAQHFGDGTRLSIL.

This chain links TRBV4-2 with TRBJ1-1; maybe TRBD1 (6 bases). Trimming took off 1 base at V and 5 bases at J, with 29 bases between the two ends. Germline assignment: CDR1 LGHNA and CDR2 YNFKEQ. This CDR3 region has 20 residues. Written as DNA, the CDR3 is TGTGCCAGCAGCCAAGCCGCGAGTTGGACAGAGGACCCGTACGGTACTGAAGCTTTCTTT. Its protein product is CASSQAASWTEDPYGTEAFF.

CDR3 in amino acids: CASSVGQGVPGTEAFF. The CDR3 coding sequence is TGCGCCAGCAGCGTCGGACAGGGGGTCCCGGGCACTGAAGCTTTCTTT. The chain is built from TRBV5-1 and TRBJ1-1, with 10 bases aligning to TRBD1. V gave up 4 bases and J gave up 4 bases; unmatched junction bases: 10. CDR3 length equals 16 residues. Germline CDR1 and CDR2: SGHRS and YFSETQ.

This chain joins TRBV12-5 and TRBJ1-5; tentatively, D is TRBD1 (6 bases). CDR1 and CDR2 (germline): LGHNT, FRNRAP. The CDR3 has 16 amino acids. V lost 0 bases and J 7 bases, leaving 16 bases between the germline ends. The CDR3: CASGLVRLRGRQPQHF. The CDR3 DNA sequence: TGTGCTAGTGGTTTGGTACGGCTCAGGGGACGCCAGCCCCAGCATTTT.

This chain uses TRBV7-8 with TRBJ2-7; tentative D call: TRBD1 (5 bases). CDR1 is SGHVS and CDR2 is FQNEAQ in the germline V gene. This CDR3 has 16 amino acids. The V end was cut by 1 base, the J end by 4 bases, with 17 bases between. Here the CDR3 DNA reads TGTGCCAGCAGCTTAGTGGCAGGGATCAACTCATACGAGCAGTACTTC. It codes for CASSLVAGINSYEQYF.

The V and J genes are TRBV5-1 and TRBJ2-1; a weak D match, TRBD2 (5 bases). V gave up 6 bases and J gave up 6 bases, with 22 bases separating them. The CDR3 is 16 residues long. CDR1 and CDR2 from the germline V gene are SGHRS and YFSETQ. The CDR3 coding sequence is TGCGCCAGCACCACAAATGGACGTGGTGGAGGCAATGAGCAGTTCTTC. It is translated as CASTTNGRGGGNEQFF.

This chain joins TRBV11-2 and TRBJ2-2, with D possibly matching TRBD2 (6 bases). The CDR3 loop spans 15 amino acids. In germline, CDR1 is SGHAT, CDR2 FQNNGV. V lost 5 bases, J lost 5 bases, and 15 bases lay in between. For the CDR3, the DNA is TGTGCCAGCAGCACCGGGACTTTCCGGACCGGGGAGCTGTTTTTT. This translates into CASSTGTFRTGELFF.